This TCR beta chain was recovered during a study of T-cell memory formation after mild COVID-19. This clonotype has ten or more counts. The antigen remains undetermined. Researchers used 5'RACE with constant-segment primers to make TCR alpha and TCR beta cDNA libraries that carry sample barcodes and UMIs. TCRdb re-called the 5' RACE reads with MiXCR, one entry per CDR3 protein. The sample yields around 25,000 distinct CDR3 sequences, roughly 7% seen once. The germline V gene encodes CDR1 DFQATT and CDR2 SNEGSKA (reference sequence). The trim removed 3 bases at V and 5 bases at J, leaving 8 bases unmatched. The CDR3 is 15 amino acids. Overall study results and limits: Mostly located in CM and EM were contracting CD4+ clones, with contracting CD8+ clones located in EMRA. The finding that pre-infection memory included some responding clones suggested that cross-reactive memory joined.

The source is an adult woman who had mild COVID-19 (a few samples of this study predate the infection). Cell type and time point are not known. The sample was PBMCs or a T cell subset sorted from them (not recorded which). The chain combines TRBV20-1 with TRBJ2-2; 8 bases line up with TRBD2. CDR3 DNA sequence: TGCAGTGCTAGGGCCAGCGGGAGAGGGACCGGGGAGCTGTTTTTT. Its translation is CSARASGRGTGELFF.